This entry describes one T cell receptor beta chain. Its target is not known. Samples with a second dose at about 4 or about 12 weeks were pooled together. The data stem from a study of T cell responses to AZD1222 COVID-19 vaccine. Study-wide results and limits: Just 5 to 7 AZD1222 recipients were seropositive at baseline.

Produced via immunoSEQ multiplex PCR; TCRdb's table is partial and in-frame only. The table records fewer than 90,000 clones, around 91% of them present only once. The ends were cut back, 5 bases at V and 9 bases at J, with 10 bases in the middle. The CDR3 has 12 amino acids. The chain employs TRBV12-3 or TRBV12-4 and TRBJ2-2; D call uncertain. The sequencing used peripheral blood, collected 28 days after the second AZD1222 dose. This sequence originates from an adult who received the AZD1222 COVID-19 vaccine. The CDR3 coding sequence is TGTGCCAGCAGTCCACGACACCGGGAGCTGTTTTTT. Residues: CASSPRHRELFF.